The next 5 T cell receptor beta chains were all read from a single sample in a study of T cell responses to AZD1222 COVID-19 vaccine. This table comes from immunoSEQ multiplex PCR, and its TCRdb copy is limited to in-frame clones, with some not included. The sample yields about 130,000 clones, over 75% seen once. Specimen: peripheral blood, collected on day 0 of AZD1222 vaccination. These receptors were collected from an adult in good health.

The chain links TRBV2 to TRBJ1-5, with TRBD1 matching over 9 bases. The V gene end was trimmed by 8 bases and the J gene end by 7 bases; junction bases not matched to a gene: 6. The V gene's germline CDR1 is SNHLY and CDR2 FYNNEI. The CDR3 contains 13 residues. In DNA form, the CDR3 reads TGTGCCAGCGACAGGGGGGGAAGACAGCCCCAGCATTTT. It encodes CASDRGGRQPQHF.

The chain combines TRBV6-5 with TRBJ1-1; D is unclear. V shed 6 bases and J shed 0 bases, with 14 bases lying between them. The CDR3 is made up of 15 amino acids. Germline V gives CDR1 MNHEY, CDR2 SVGAGI. The CDR3 spells CASRSREGLNTEAFF. The CDR3 DNA reads as TGTGCCAGCAGATCCCGTGAGGGCTTGAACACTGAAGCTTTCTTT.

The chain couples TRBV25-1 to TRBJ2-4; 7 bases match TRBD1. The germline V gene has CDR1 MGHDK and CDR2 SYGVNS. The junction had 4 bases not matched to a gene; V was cut back by 2 bases and J by 0 bases. The CDR3 totals 16 residues. The CDR3 is CASSEGTAIAKNIQYF. CDR3 in DNA: TGTGCCAGCAGTGAAGGGACAGCGATAGCCAAAAACATTCAGTACTTC.

The rearrangement uses TRBV2 and TRBJ1-5; D is uncertain. V dropped 1 base and J dropped 2 bases, with 0 bases sitting between them. The CDR3 length is 12 residues. Germline-derived CDR1 and CDR2 are SNHLY and FYNNEI. The CDR3 sequence is CASSEGNQPQHF. The CDR3 DNA sequence: TGTGCCAGCAGTGAAGGCAATCAGCCCCAGCATTTT.

This clone was seen once. The chain employs TRBV27 and TRBJ2-7, with D tentatively TRBD2 (7 bases). This CDR3 spans 16 amino acids. V was shortened by 6 bases and J by 2 bases, with 20 bases between the two germline ends. Per germline, CDR1 MNHEY and CDR2 SMNVEV (reference sequence). This CDR3 reads CASSPPAGAYPYEQYF. CDR3 in DNA: TGTGCCAGCAGCCCTCCGGCGGGGGCGTACCCCTACGAGCAGTACTTC.